The 5 T cell receptor beta chains reported below all come from one sample, sequenced in a study of T cell responses to AZD1222 COVID-19 vaccine. The method was immunoSEQ multiplex PCR; TCRdb's version includes in-frame clones alone and lacks a portion of them. Here the sample spans some 110,000 clones, over 75% being singletons. The sample in question was peripheral blood, obtained on day 0 of MenACWY control vaccination. All receptors come from an adult in good health.

The V gene is TRBV5-6, the J gene TRBJ1-6; TRBD1 matches at 7 bases. J was trimmed by 7 bases and V by 3 bases; bases with no gene match: 4. The CDR3 totals 14 residues. Germline loops: CDR1 SGHDT, CDR2 YYEEEE. The CDR3 DNA sequence: TGTGCCAGCAGCTCACAGGGGTGGAATTCACCCCTCCACTTT. Its protein product is CASSSQGWNSPLHF.

This rearrangement joins TRBV29-1 to TRBJ2-7; D unclear. Per germline, CDR1 SQVTM and CDR2 ANQGSEA. V was clipped by 1 base and J by 5 bases, with 6 bases between them. This CDR3 spans 11 amino acids. The CDR3 region is CSVEVLDEQYF. DNA of the CDR3: TGCAGCGTTGAAGTATTGGACGAGCAGTACTTC.

The chain carries TRBV3-1 (or the pseudogene TRBV3-2) and TRBJ1-1; D not certain. This CDR3 is built from 12 residues. Looked up from germline, CDR1 is LGHDT and CDR2 is YNNKEL (reference sequence). Trimming took 1 base from V and 5 from J, leaving 5 bases between them. CDR3 amino acids: CASSQGATEAFF. The DNA for the CDR3 is TGTGCCAGCAGCCAAGGGGCAACTGAAGCTTTCTTT.

V and J are TRBV7-2 and TRBJ2-3; TRBD2 agrees at 7 bases. CDR1 is SGHTA, CDR2 FQGNSA, per germline. This CDR3 has 17 residues. Trimming at V came to 5 bases and at J to 2 bases, leaving 13 bases not matched to a gene. The CDR3, as DNA: TGTGCCAGCAGCCCAAGGGCAGGGCGGGGGTACACAGATACGCAGTATTTT. Its protein product is CASSPRAGRGYTDTQYF.

The gene calls are TRBV28 and TRBJ1-2; the D gene is possibly TRBD1 (5 bases). The germline V gene encodes CDR1 MDHEN and CDR2 SYDVKM. This CDR3 has 15 residues. V was trimmed by 5 bases and J by 2 bases, leaving 15 bases between them. CDR3 coding DNA: TGTGCCAGCAGTGAACCGGGACGGTTAAACTATGGCTACACCTTC. This gives the protein CASSEPGRLNYGYTF.